The 17 T cell receptor beta chains given below trace back to one sample, sequenced in a study of human T cells and chemical hapten exposure. Documented time point: patch test 1, 2 weeks after DPC sensitization. Treatment in this sample: therapeutic diphenylcyclopropenone sensitization with weekly scalp DPC. TCRdb reprocessed the RACE reads via MiXCR and lists one record per CDR3 protein. Of 75,000 to 90,000 distinct CDR3 sequences in the sample, 10% were seen once. The sample here was whole blood, taken in connection with sensitization to the hapten diphenylcyclopropenone (DPC). The receptors come from a woman in her forties or fifties with alopecia areata. Some clones in this sample may be carry-over from other donors' samples.

V and J are TRBV7-3 and TRBJ2-7; D is possibly TRBD2 (5 bases). This CDR3 region has 13 residues. Trimming cost V 4 bases and J 10 bases, with 17 bases left between them. Germline V gives CDR1 SGHTA, CDR2 FQGTGA. The CDR3 sequence: CASSSVPADFQYF. The CDR3 DNA reads TGTGCCAGCAGCTCCGTGCCCGCGGACTTTCAGTACTTC. Based on the CDR3 plus reference TRBV7-3 and TRBJ2-7, the full variable domain is GAGVSQTPSNKVTEKGKYVELRCDPISGHTALYWYRQSLGQGPEFLIYFQGTGAADDSGLPNDRFFAVRPEGSVSTLKIQRTERGDSAVYLCASSSVPADFQYFGPGTRLTVT.

This clonotype was detected a few times. The rearrangement joins TRBV27 to TRBJ2-1, with TRBD2 as a possible D gene (5 bases). This CDR3 contains 14 residues. Germline assignment: CDR1 MNHEY and CDR2 SMNVEV (reference sequence). V lost 3 bases and J lost 2, with 8 bases in between. The CDR3 loop is CASSFPGAYNEQFF. The CDR3 region has the DNA TGTGCCAGCAGTTTCCCCGGGGCCTACAATGAGCAGTTCTTC.

This clonotype was picked up many times. The J gene is TRBJ1-5, the V gene TRBV5-1; perhaps TRBD1 as D (6 bases). The CDR3 is 16 amino acids. Germline CDR1 and CDR2: SGHRS and YFSETQ. V lost 0 bases, J lost 3 bases, and 13 bases lay in between. The CDR3 region is CASSLEPGASNQPQHF. The CDR3 DNA sequence: TGCGCCAGCAGCTTGGAGCCGGGGGCCTCCAATCAGCCCCAGCATTTT.

At least ten counts were recorded for this clonotype. This rearrangement joins TRBV29-1 to TRBJ2-3; the match to TRBD1 covers 7 bases. The V segment lost 5 bases and the J segment 0 bases; nucleotides outside the gene matches: 8. The V gene's germline CDR1 is SQVTM and CDR2 ANQGSEA. This CDR3 contains 15 residues. The CDR3 DNA is TGCAGCGTTATAGACAGGGCTCGTAGCACAGATACGCAGTATTTT. Its protein product is CSVIDRARSTDTQYF.

The chain is built from TRBV20-1 and TRBJ2-1, with D hard to call. The CDR3 has 12 residues. CDR1 is DFQATT, CDR2 SNEGSKA, per germline (reference sequence). V dropped 1 base and J dropped 4 bases, with 5 bases sitting between them. Here the CDR3 DNA reads TGCAGTGCTAGAGGGGCGTACAATGAGCAGTTCTTC. This gives the protein CSARGAYNEQFF.

The V gene is TRBV18, the J gene TRBJ2-2, with TRBD2 matching over 8 bases. CDR1 KGHSH and CDR2 LQKENI come from the germline V gene. The CDR3 extends over 15 amino acids. V lost 6 bases and J lost 0; bases outside the gene matches: 3. CDR3 sequence (DNA): TGTGCCAGCTCTCGACTAGCGCCGAACACCGGGGAGCTGTTTTTT. This gives the protein CASSRLAPNTGELFF.

This clonotype was detected a few times. The chain joins TRBV29-1 to TRBJ2-5; TRBD2 matches at 8 bases. Unmatched junction bases numbered 21, after V lost 4 bases and J lost 5 bases. Per the germline V gene, CDR1 is SQVTM and CDR2 is ANQGSEA. The CDR3 extends over 18 amino acids. Written as DNA, the CDR3 is TGCAGCGTTGCCCTCTACGACGGGAGGGTCCCACTCGGGGAGACCCAGTACTTC. Translating it yields CSVALYDGRVPLGETQYF.

The V call is TRBV7-8, the J call TRBJ2-5; D is uncertain. The germline V gene has CDR1 SGHVS and CDR2 FQNEAQ. V lost 1 base and J 0 bases, leaving 6 bases between the germline ends. The length of the CDR3 is 14 residues. CDR3 coding DNA: TGTGCCAGCAGCTTAGAGGTGTACCAAGAGACCCAGTACTTC. Residues: CASSLEVYQETQYF.

The rearrangement links TRBV5-5 to TRBJ2-1; tentatively, D is TRBD2 (5 bases). V lost 0 bases, J lost 3 bases, and 7 bases lay in between. The CDR3 is 14 residues long. Germline CDR1 and CDR2: SGHKS and YYEKEE (reference sequence). The CDR3 protein is CASSLEDFYNEQFF. Here the CDR3 DNA reads TGTGCCAGCAGCTTGGAGGACTTCTACAATGAGCAGTTCTTC. Full variable domain (outside the CDR3, taken from reference TRBV5-5 and TRBJ2-1): DAGVTQSPTHLIKTRGQQVTLRCSPISGHKSVSWYQQVLGQGPQFIFQYYEKEERGRGNFPDRFSARQFPNYSSELNVNALLLGDSALYLCASSLEDFYNEQFFGPGTRLTVL.

This clonotype was found a few times. The rearrangement joins TRBV7-9 to TRBJ1-2, with D perhaps TRBD1 (6 bases). From germline, CDR1 is SEHNR and CDR2 FQNEAQ (reference sequence). The CDR3 is 18 residues long. Trimming stripped 4 bases from V and 2 bases from J, with 23 bases between. In DNA form, the CDR3 reads TGTGCCAGCAGCTCATACGGGGAGGACAGACGCCCGAACTATGGCTACACCTTC. Amino acids: CASSSYGEDRRPNYGYTF.

The rearrangement uses TRBV6-4 and TRBJ2-1; TRBD2 matches at 8 bases. The CDR3 loop spans 15 amino acids. The ends lost 2 bases at V and 7 bases at J; junction bases unmatched: 7. Germline loops: CDR1 MRHNA, CDR2 SNTAGT. The CDR3 DNA sequence: TGTGCCAGCAGTGACCGACTAGCGATGTGGAATGAGCAGTTCTTC. Translation: CASSDRLAMWNEQFF.

The genes are TRBV18 and TRBJ1-4; weak D call: TRBD1 (5 bases). V was clipped by 3 bases and J by 5 bases, with 10 bases between them. The CDR3 consists of 14 residues. Germline V gene data show CDR1 as KGHSH and CDR2 as LQKENI. CDR3 nucleotides: TGTGCCAGCTCACCTAACAGGATGAATGAAAAACTGTTTTTT. The encoded protein is CASSPNRMNEKLFF.

The rearrangement links TRBV5-1 to TRBJ2-3, with a possible D match to TRBD2 (7 bases). The V and J ends lost 2 bases and 3 bases respectively, with 13 bases between them. This CDR3 has 15 amino acids. Germline V gene lookup returns CDR1 SGHRS and CDR2 YFSETQ. The CDR3 region has the DNA TGCGCCAGCAGCTTTTTGGGGGGGACAACAGATACGCAGTATTTT. Translation gives CASSFLGGTTDTQYF.

The V gene is TRBV3-1, the J gene TRBJ1-5; D call uncertain. The V end was cut by 3 bases, the J end by 7 bases, with 10 bases between. Germline assignment: CDR1 LGHDT and CDR2 YNNKEL (reference sequence). The CDR3 covers 13 residues. In DNA, the CDR3 is TGTGCCAGCAGCCAGGGATATGGACAGCCCCAGCATTTT. Translation: CASSQGYGQPQHF.

This clonotype occurred many times. This chain uses TRBV5-4 with TRBJ2-5; no clear D gene. There are 11 residues in the CDR3. The V and J ends lost 5 bases and 3 bases respectively, with 5 bases between them. Germline V CDR1 and CDR2: SGHNT, YYREEE (reference sequence). CDR3 amino acids: CASSFEETQYF. The CDR3 DNA is TGTGCCAGCAGTTTCGAAGAGACCCAGTACTTC.

This clonotype was seen ten or more times. Here the CDR3 reads CASSPTSGRKNEQFF. The CDR3 DNA follows: TGTGCCAGCTCACCGACTAGCGGGAGAAAGAATGAGCAGTTCTTC. The chain recombines TRBV18 with TRBJ2-1, with TRBD2 identical over 12 bases. The CDR3 is 15 amino acids. Germline assignment: CDR1 KGHSH and CDR2 LQKENI. V lost 3 bases and J lost 7; bases outside the gene matches: 4. The full variable domain, in which reference TRBV18 and TRBJ2-1 provide the parts outside the CDR3, is NAGVMQNPRHLVRRRGQEARLRCSPMKGHSHVYWYRQLPEEGLKFMVYLQKENIIDESGMPKERFSAEFPKEGPSILRIQQVVRGDSAAYFCASSPTSGRKNEQFFGPGTRLTVL.

At least ten counts were recorded for this clonotype. Here the CDR3 DNA reads TGTGCCCGCGGTTCGACTAGCGGGAACAATGAGCAGTTCTTC. Translation: CARGSTSGNNEQFF. V usage is TRBV2 and J usage is TRBJ2-1; 11 bases fit TRBD2. Germline CDR1 SNHLY, CDR2 FYNNEI. Losses at the gene ends were 11 bases for V and 5 bases for J; bases not matched to a gene: 8. The CDR3 loop spans 14 amino acids.